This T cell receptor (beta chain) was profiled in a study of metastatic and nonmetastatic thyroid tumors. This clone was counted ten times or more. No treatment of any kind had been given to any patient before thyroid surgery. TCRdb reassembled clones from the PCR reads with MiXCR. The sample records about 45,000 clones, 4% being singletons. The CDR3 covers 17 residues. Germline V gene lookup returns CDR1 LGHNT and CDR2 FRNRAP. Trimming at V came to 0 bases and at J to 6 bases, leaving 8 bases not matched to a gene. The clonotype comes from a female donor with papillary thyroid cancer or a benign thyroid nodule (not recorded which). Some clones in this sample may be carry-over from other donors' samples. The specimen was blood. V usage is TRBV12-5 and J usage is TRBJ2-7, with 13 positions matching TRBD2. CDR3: CASGLVKTSGRPSEQYF. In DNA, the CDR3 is TGTGCTAGTGGTTTGGTAAAGACTAGCGGGAGGCCGAGCGAGCAGTACTTC.